The clone carrying this TCR beta chain was seen repeatedly, ten times or more. The target antigen is unknown. TCRdb re-derived calls from the 5' RACE reads in MiXCR, one entry per CDR3 protein. Of under 600,000 distinct CDR3 sequences listed, 21% are singletons. The CDR3 contains 14 residues. Trimming cost V 2 bases and J 3 bases; bases outside gene matches: 4. The germline V gene encodes CDR1 MNHEY and CDR2 SMNVEV (reference sequence). This entry is derived from a study of T cells after yellow fever vaccination. Points from the study as a whole: CD4 and CD8 compartments shared a small share of clonotypes. At under 97% for CD4 and about 91% for CD8, most primary-vaccination clones showed up again after the booster.

The starting material was PBMCs, obtained approximately 20 days after the first yellow fever vaccination. This rearrangement joins TRBV27 to TRBJ2-7; 7 nucleotides match TRBD1. This receptor was identified in a man aged 18 to 29 who received the YFV17D yellow fever vaccine. The CDR3 bases are TGTGCCAGCAGTTTAGGGGCAGGGGGCTACGAGCAGTACTTC. This codes for CASSLGAGGYEQYF.